This T cell receptor beta chain was identified in a study of technical replicates of blood from four donors. The CDR3 runs 15 residues. V lost 0 bases to trimming and J lost 4 bases; unmatched junction nucleotides: 5. Per germline, CDR1 SGDLS and CDR2 YYNGEE. Sequencing used immunoSEQ multiplex PCR; TCRdb keeps in-frame clones, though not all of them. In the table there are about 13,000 clones, about 86% of which are singletons. Sequencing was carried out using PBMCs. The source is a human donor in good health. The chain uses TRBV9 and TRBJ1-2; TRBD1 matches at 8 bases. Here the CDR3 reads CASSVGFGTGYGYTF. Written as DNA, the CDR3 is TGTGCCAGCAGCGTAGGATTTGGGACAGGCTATGGCTACACCTTC.